One and the same sample provided the 18 T cell receptor beta chains below, sequenced in a study of T cells in Graves' hyperthyroidism and ophthalmopathy. RNA transcripts yielded amplified TCR beta CDR3 regions. When the TCR CDR3 underwent first-round RT-PCR, the HTBI primer set was used. A single record per CDR3 protein comes from TCRdb applying MiXCR to the multiplex PCR reads. The sample lists about 700,000 distinct CDR3 sequences, about 45% occurring once. Sequenced sample: peripheral blood or thyroid tissue (not recorded which). The receptors come from an adult man with Graves' disease, either hyperthyroidism or ophthalmopathy (not recorded which).

This clonotype has ten or more counts. V gene TRBV12-3 or TRBV12-4 combines with J gene TRBJ1-1; 7 nucleotides match TRBD1. The CDR3 covers 14 residues. V dropped 6 bases and J dropped 1; count of bases not matched to a gene: 5. The CDR3 DNA reads as TGTGCCAGCAGCTTACAGGGGAGGAACACTGAAGCTTTCTTT. It encodes CASSLQGRNTEAFF.

This chain links TRBV6-5 with TRBJ1-3; D remains unclear. CDR1 and CDR2 (germline): MNHEY, SVGAGI. This CDR3 is built from 16 residues. The V end was cut by 0 bases, the J end by 1 base, with 10 bases between. The CDR3 sequence is CASSYSGQTSGNTIYF. The CDR3 nucleotides read TGTGCCAGCAGTTACTCGGGCCAGACTTCTGGAAACACCATATATTTT.

Here the CDR3 reads CSAKNGRTGGDGQPQHF. The CDR3 region has the DNA TGCAGTGCCAAGAACGGGAGGACAGGGGGAGACGGTCAGCCCCAGCATTTT. The V and J genes are TRBV20-1 and TRBJ1-5, with TRBD1 matching 10 bases. The germline gives CDR1 DFQATT, CDR2 SNEGSKA (reference sequence). The V gene end was trimmed by 6 bases and the J gene end by 6 bases; junction bases not matched to a gene: 17. CDR3 length equals 17 residues.

This clonotype was counted between two and nine times. V gene TRBV4-1 combines with J gene TRBJ1-3; 9 nucleotides agree with TRBD1. J gave up 0 bases and V 4 bases, and 4 bases lay outside the gene matches. From germline, CDR1 is MGHRA and CDR2 YSYEKL. The CDR3 runs 16 residues. The CDR3 region is CASSPDRGSSGNTIYF. CDR3 nucleotides: TGCGCCAGCAGCCCAGACAGGGGGAGCTCTGGAAACACCATATATTTT.

This clonotype occurred a few times. At one end the junction does not follow the germline gene, possibly because of a read error. This rearrangement joins TRBV10-3 to TRBJ1-5, with D unresolved. Germline V gives CDR1 ENHRY, CDR2 SYGVKD. The CDR3 is made up of 15 amino acids. The CDR3 loop is CASSALRHSNQPQHF. In DNA, the CDR3 is TGTGCCAGCAGTGCACTACGACACAGCAATCAGCCCCAGCATTTT.

The chain recombines TRBV6-1 with TRBJ1-2; TRBD1 matches 7 bases. This CDR3 spans 15 amino acids. Unmatched junction bases numbered 6, after V lost 1 base and J lost 4 bases. Per the germline V gene, CDR1 is MNHNS and CDR2 is SASEGT. Here the CDR3 DNA reads TGTGCCAGCAGTGAAGAAGGGACAGCAATCTATGGCTACACCTTC. It codes for CASSEEGTAIYGYTF.

The V and J genes are TRBV20-1 and TRBJ2-7, with TRBD2 matching 7 bases. Trimming at V came to 0 bases and at J to 2 bases, leaving 7 bases not matched to a gene. CDR1 DFQATT and CDR2 SNEGSKA come from the germline V gene (reference sequence). CDR3 length: 15 residues. In nucleotides, the CDR3 is TGCAGTGCTAGAGACATGGCTAGCGGCGCCTACGAGCAGTACTTC. Residues: CSARDMASGAYEQYF.

At least ten counts were recorded for this clonotype. The J gene is TRBJ2-7, the V gene TRBV7-9; D possibly corresponds to TRBD2 (6 bases). V lost 8 bases and J lost 0, with 8 bases in between. This CDR3 contains 12 residues. The germline gives CDR1 SEHNR, CDR2 FQNEAQ (reference sequence). The CDR3 bases are TGTGCCAGCGGTAGCGGCTCCTACGAGCAGTACTTC. This codes for CASGSGSYEQYF. The full variable domain, completed using reference TRBV7-9 and TRBJ2-7, is DTGVSQNPRHKITKRGQNVTFRCDPISEHNRLYWYRQTLGQGPEFLTYFQNEAQLEKSRLLSDRFSAERPKGSFSTLEIQRTEQGDSAMYLCASGSGSYEQYFGPGTRLTVT.

The sample holds many counts of this clonotype. The rearrangement uses TRBV29-1 and TRBJ1-2, with D possibly being TRBD1 (6 bases). The CDR3 totals 13 residues. CDR1 and CDR2 from the germline V gene are SQVTM and ANQGSEA. V lost 3 bases, J lost 4 bases, and 12 bases lay in between. In DNA form, the CDR3 reads TGCAGCGTTGAGGGGGCGGGCGGCTATGGCTACACCTTC. The encoded protein is CSVEGAGGYGYTF.

Comments on this clonotype: A clone one base away is much larger, so this may be a read error. The chain has TRBV2 and TRBJ1-2, with 10 positions matching TRBD1. The CDR3 has 14 amino acids. Germline values: CDR1 SNHLY, CDR2 FYNNEI. Unmatched junction bases numbered 5, after V lost 3 bases and J lost 7 bases. CDR3 DNA sequence: TGTGCCAGCAGTGATCCAGACAGGGGGCCTGGCTACACCTTC. Protein product: CASSDPDRGPGYTF.

With regard to this clonotype: A read error may produce the germline difference seen at one junction end. This chain connects TRBV19 to TRBJ2-2; 8 bases line up with TRBD1. Germline assignment: CDR1 LNHDA and CDR2 SQIVND (reference sequence). The CDR3 runs 12 residues. The CDR3: CASSLDRGALFF. CDR3 DNA sequence: TGTGCCAGTAGTCTAGACAGGGGTGCCCTGTTTTTT.

V usage is TRBV2 and J usage is TRBJ2-7; D may match TRBD1 or TRBD2 (7 bases each). This CDR3 has 14 amino acids. Germline V gene data show CDR1 as SNHLY and CDR2 as FYNNEI. The V and J ends lost 2 bases and 4 bases respectively, with 12 bases between them. Written as DNA, the CDR3 is TGTGCCAGCAGTGAATCAGGGGGGGGATACGAGCAGTACTTC. This gives the protein CASSESGGGYEQYF.

V usage is TRBV7-9 and J usage is TRBJ2-2; a weak D match, TRBD1 (5 bases). In germline, CDR1 is SEHNR, CDR2 FQNEAQ (reference sequence). This CDR3 contains 14 residues. The germline V and J ends were trimmed by 3 bases and 5 bases, with 10 bases remaining between them. CDR3 region: CASSFAAGTGELFF. CDR3 DNA: TGTGCCAGCAGCTTCGCAGCAGGGACCGGGGAGCTGTTTTTT.

This clonotype has only a few counts. The J gene is TRBJ1-5, the V gene TRBV20-1; D remains ambiguous. In germline, CDR1 is DFQATT, CDR2 SNEGSKA (reference sequence). CDR3 length: 13 residues. With 1 base removed from V and 2 bases from J, the gap between germline ends came to 6 bases. The CDR3 nucleotides read TGCAGTGCTAGAGTAAATCGCAATCAGCCCCAGCATTTT. Protein: CSARVNRNQPQHF.

The V and J genes are TRBV6-5 and TRBJ1-6; D unresolved. The germline CDR1 and CDR2 sequences are MNHEY and SVGAGI. The CDR3 runs to 14 residues. V lost 4 bases to trimming and J lost 7 bases, with 11 bases between them. DNA of the CDR3: TGTGCCAGCAGTTTGGACGTCGGAAATTCACCCCTCCACTTT. This translates into CASSLDVGNSPLHF.

The CDR3 loop is CSASGQGAGQPQYF. CDR3 sequence (DNA): TGCAGTGCTAGTGGACAGGGGGCCGGTCAGCCCCAGTACTTC. The rearrangement uses TRBV20-1 and TRBJ2-5; 11 nucleotides align to TRBD1. The CDR3 is made up of 14 amino acids. J lost 9 bases, V lost 3 bases, and 9 bases had no gene match. Germline assignment: CDR1 DFQATT and CDR2 SNEGSKA (reference sequence).

V usage is TRBV2 and J usage is TRBJ2-5, with D possibly matching TRBD1 (6 bases). V lost 11 bases and J 3 bases, leaving 16 bases between the germline ends. CDR3 length: 13 amino acids. Germline lookup yields CDR1 SNHLY and CDR2 FYNNEI. CDR3 DNA: TGTGCCGCGCCGTCTGGGGGCGAAGAGACCCAGTACTTC. Amino acid sequence: CAAPSGGEETQYF.

This clonotype was counted between two and nine times. This chain joins TRBV2 and TRBJ1-4; 8 bases line up with TRBD1. Germline CDR1 is SNHLY and CDR2 is FYNNEI. J was trimmed by 6 bases and V by 6 bases; bases with no gene match: 3. The CDR3 length is 13 residues. The CDR3: CASSQGADEKLFF. The DNA of the CDR3 is TGTGCCAGCAGCCAGGGGGCCGATGAAAAACTGTTTTTT.